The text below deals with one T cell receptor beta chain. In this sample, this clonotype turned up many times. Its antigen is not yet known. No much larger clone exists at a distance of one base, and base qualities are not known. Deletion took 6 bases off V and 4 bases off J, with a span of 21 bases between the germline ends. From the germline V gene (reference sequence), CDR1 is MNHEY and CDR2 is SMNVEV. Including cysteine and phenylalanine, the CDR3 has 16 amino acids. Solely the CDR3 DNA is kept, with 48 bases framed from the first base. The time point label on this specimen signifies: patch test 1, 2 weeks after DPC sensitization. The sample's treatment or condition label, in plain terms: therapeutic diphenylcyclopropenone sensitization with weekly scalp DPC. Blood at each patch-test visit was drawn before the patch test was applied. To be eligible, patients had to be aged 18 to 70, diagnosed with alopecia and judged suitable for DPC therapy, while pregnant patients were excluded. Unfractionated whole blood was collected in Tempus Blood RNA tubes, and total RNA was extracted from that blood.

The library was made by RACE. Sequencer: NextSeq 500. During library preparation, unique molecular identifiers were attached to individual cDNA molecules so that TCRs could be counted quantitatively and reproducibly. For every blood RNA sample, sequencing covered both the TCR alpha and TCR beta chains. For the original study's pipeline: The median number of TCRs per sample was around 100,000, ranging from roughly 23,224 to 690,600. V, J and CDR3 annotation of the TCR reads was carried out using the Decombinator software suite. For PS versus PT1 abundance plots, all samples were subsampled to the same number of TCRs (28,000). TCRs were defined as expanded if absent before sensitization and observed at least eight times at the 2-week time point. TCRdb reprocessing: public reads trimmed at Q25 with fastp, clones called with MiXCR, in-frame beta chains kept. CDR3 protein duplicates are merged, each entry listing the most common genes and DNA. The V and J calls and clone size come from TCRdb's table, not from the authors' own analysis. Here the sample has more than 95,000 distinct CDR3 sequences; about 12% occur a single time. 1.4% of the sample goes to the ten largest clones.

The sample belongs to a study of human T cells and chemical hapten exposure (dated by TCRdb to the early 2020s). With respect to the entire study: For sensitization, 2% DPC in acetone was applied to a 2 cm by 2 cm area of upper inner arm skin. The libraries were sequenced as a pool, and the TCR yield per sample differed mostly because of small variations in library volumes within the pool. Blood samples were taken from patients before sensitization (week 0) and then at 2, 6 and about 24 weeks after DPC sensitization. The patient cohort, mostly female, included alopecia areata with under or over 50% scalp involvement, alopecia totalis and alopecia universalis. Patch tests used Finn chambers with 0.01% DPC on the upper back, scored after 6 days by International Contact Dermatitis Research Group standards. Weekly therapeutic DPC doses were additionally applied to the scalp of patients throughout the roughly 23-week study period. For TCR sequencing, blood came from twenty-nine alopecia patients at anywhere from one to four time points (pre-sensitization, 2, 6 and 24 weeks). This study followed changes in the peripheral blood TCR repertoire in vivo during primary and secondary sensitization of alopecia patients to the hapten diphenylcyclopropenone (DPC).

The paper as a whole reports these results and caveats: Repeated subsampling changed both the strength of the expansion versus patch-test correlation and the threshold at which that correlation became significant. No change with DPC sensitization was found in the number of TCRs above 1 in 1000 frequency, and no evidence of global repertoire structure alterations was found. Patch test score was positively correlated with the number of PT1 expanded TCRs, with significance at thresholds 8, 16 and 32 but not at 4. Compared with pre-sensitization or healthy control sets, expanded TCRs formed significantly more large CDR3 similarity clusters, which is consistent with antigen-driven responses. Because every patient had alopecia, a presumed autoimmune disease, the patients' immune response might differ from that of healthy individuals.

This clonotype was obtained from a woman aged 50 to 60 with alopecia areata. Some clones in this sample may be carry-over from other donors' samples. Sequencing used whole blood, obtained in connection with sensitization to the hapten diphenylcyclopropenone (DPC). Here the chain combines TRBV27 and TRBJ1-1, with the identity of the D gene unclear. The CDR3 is CASSYDLDRRTTEAFF. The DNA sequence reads TGTGCCAGCAGCTACGATTTAGACCGGAGGACCACTGAAGCTTTCTTT.